This T cell receptor (beta chain) was found in a study of blood T cell repertoires in COVID-19. TCRdb's copy holds only in-frame clones and misses some; the assay was immunoSEQ multiplex PCR. Counted here are 120,000 to 150,000 clones, about four fifths occurring once; the ten biggest clones make up 5.5%. This receptor was identified in a man aged 40-55 years with acute COVID-19. The sample comprised PBMCs or T cells enriched from blood (not recorded which).

The CDR3 DNA follows: TGTGCCAGCAGTCGGGGGAGGGGGCCCCAGCATTTT. It encodes CASSRGRGPQHF. The chain couples TRBV27 to TRBJ1-5; a possible D gene is TRBD1 (5 bases). Per the germline V gene, CDR1 is MNHEY and CDR2 is SMNVEV (reference sequence). The CDR3 contains 12 residues. Deletions cut 5 bases from V and 9 bases from J, with 11 bases between.